The rows below give T cell receptor beta chains drawn from one sample of a study of blood T cell repertoires in COVID-19. Clones were sequenced by immunoSEQ multiplex PCR, and TCRdb holds only the in-frame ones, with some missing. The sample holds under 150,000 clones, just under 90% seen once. Sequencing input: peripheral blood. The receptors were gathered from a woman aged 40 to 50 with acute or convalescent COVID-19. Both conserved end residues are part of each CDR3. The D gene is left open where the match is weak. Size is stated for part of the rows, as once, few or many counts, or as a class when the clone is expanded.

v_call: TRBV23-1; d_call: -; clone_size: -; j_call: TRBJ1-6; cdr3_aa: CASRSAKGGPNSPLHF; cdr3_nt: TGCGCCAGCAGAAGCGCTAAAGGGGGTCCTAATTCACCCCTCCACTTT
v_call: TRBV5-1; d_call: TRBD1; clone_size: once; j_call: TRBJ1-2; cdr3_aa: CASSWGQGEGYTF; cdr3_nt: TGCGCCAGCAGCTGGGGACAGGGGGAAGGCTACACCTTC
v_call: TRBV5-4; d_call: TRBD2; clone_size: once; j_call: TRBJ2-7; cdr3_aa: CASSFAGGPSEQYF; cdr3_nt: TGTGCCAGCAGCTTCGCGGGAGGGCCTTCCGAGCAGTACTTC
v_call: TRBV19; d_call: -; clone_size: -; j_call: TRBJ1-1; cdr3_aa: CASTPDRRTEAFF; cdr3_nt: TGTGCCAGTACCCCCGACAGACGCACTGAAGCTTTCTTT
v_call: TRBV19; d_call: TRBD1; clone_size: -; j_call: TRBJ1-2; cdr3_aa: CASSPRTGHHTF; cdr3_nt: TGTGCCAGTAGTCCTCGGACAGGCCATCACACCTTC
v_call: TRBV28; d_call: -; clone_size: -; j_call: TRBJ2-7; cdr3_aa: CASSLSLGRGTAYEQYF; cdr3_nt: TGTGCCAGCAGTTTATCCCTGGGAAGAGGGACTGCCTACGAGCAGTACTTC
v_call: TRBV5-1; d_call: TRBD2; clone_size: -; j_call: TRBJ2-5; cdr3_aa: CASSFFPSGGRVLETQYF; cdr3_nt: TGCGCCAGCAGCTTCTTTCCTAGCGGGGGCCGAGTATTGGAGACCCAGTACTTC
v_call: TRBV6-5; d_call: -; clone_size: -; j_call: TRBJ1-1; cdr3_aa: CAVSRGYAFF; cdr3_nt: TGTGCCGTCTCCCGGGGATACGCTTTCTTT
v_call: TRBV24-1; d_call: TRBD1; clone_size: -; j_call: TRBJ2-2; cdr3_aa: CATSGRQGSSTGELFF; cdr3_nt: TGTGCCACCAGTGGAAGACAGGGGTCGAGCACCGGGGAGCTGTTTTTT
v_call: TRBV6-2/TRBV6-3; d_call: -; clone_size: -; j_call: TRBJ1-1; cdr3_aa: CASSLTGEAFF; cdr3_nt: TGTGCCAGCAGCCTCACAGGGGAAGCTTTCTTT